The rows below give T cell receptor beta chains drawn from one sample of a study of T cell repertoires in cytomegalovirus infection. These receptors' targets are unknown. TCRdb ran MiXCR on the reads and lists one entry per CDR3 protein. The sample includes 900,000 to 950,000 distinct CDR3 sequences, approximately 30% seen only once; the top ten take roughly an eighth. The material sequenced was cultured CD8+ T cells from PBMCs, taken from culture after CMV antigen stimulation. The source of these receptors is a human donor in good health (CMV status not recorded). Some clones in this sample may be carry-over from other donors' samples. The CDR3 runs from the conserved cysteine through the conserved F or W. A D gene is named only where the DNA matches it firmly. Rows give clone size only sometimes, using once, few, many, or a class for an expanded clone.

d_call | j_call | v_call | clone_size | cdr3_aa | cdr3_nt
TRBD2 | TRBJ2-5 | TRBV7-9 | few | CASFPPRGAGETQYF | TGTGCCAGCTTTCCCCCGCGGGGGGCAGGGGAGACCCAGTACTTC
. | TRBJ1-5 | TRBV6-1 | many | CASSEGRTDNQPQHF | TGTGCCAGCAGTGAAGGGAGAACAGACAATCAGCCCCAGCATTTT
. | TRBJ1-1 | TRBV5-6 | . | CASSYDGVNTEAFF | TGTGCCAGCAGCTATGACGGTGTGAACACTGAAGCTTTCTTT
. | TRBJ2-5 | TRBV24-1 | many | CATSDWLGGETQYF | TGTGCCACCAGTGATTGGTTGGGTGGCGAGACCCAGTACTTC
. | TRBJ2-7 | TRBV4-1 | . | CTSSQGEFYEQYF | TGCACCAGCAGCCAAGGGGAGTTCTACGAGCAGTACTTC
. | TRBJ2-5 | TRBV12-3/TRBV12-4 | . | CASSADMETQYF | TGTGCCAGCAGTGCCGATATGGAGACCCAGTACTTC
. | TRBJ1-5 | TRBV20-1 | few | CSANGHFSNQPQHF | TGCAGTGCTAATGGACATTTTAGCAATCAGCCCCAGCATTTT
. | TRBJ1-1 | TRBV6-2/TRBV6-3 | few | CASSYSGRGWDTEAFF | TGTGCCAGCAGTTACTCAGGCCGAGGATGGGACACTGAAGCTTTCTTT
. | TRBJ2-1 | TRBV7-6 | many | CASSLATVSSYNEQFF | TGTGCCAGCAGCTTAGCAACGGTGAGCTCCTACAATGAGCAGTTCTTC
. | TRBJ2-1 | TRBV20-1 | . | CSAIRADYNEQFF | TGCAGTGCGATTCGAGCGGATTACAATGAGCAGTTCTTC
. | TRBJ1-5 | TRBV12-3/TRBV12-4 | few | CASSLTPDSLSTFNQPQHF | TGTGCCAGCAGTTTAACCCCCGACAGTCTAAGTACTTTCAATCAGCCCCAGCATTTT
. | TRBJ2-7 | TRBV7-9 | few | CASSSPGLARTYEQYF | TGTGCCAGCAGCTCACCGGGGCTAGCGCGCACCTACGAGCAGTACTTC
. | TRBJ2-1 | TRBV4-3 | . | CASSRGKYNEQFF | TGCGCCAGCAGCCGAGGCAAATACAATGAGCAGTTCTTC
TRBD1 | TRBJ1-1 | TRBV20-1 | few | CSAPTGGGTEAFF | TGCAGTGCCCCGACAGGGGGAGGAACTGAAGCTTTCTTT
. | TRBJ1-2 | TRBV7-2 | . | CASSSPGDNYGYTF | TGTGCCAGCAGCTCCCCGGGAGACAACTATGGCTACACCTTC
. | TRBJ2-5 | TRBV5-1 | few | CASSLLADRETQYF | TGCGCCAGCAGCTTGCTGGCAGATCGAGAGACCCAGTACTTC
. | TRBJ1-1 | TRBV27 | . | CASSPSGGGNTEAFF | TGTGCCAGCAGTCCATCGGGGGGAGGGAACACTGAAGCTTTCTTT
. | TRBJ2-3 | TRBV7-6 | . | CASSPLPGADTQYF | TGTGCTAGCAGCCCGCTTCCAGGGGCAGATACGCAGTATTTT
. | TRBJ1-1 | TRBV6-2/TRBV6-3 | . | CASSYVGRGTEAFF | TGTGCCAGCAGTTACGTCGGGAGGGGGACTGAAGCTTTCTTT
TRBD2 | TRBJ2-7 | TRBV18 | few | CASSPTGLAGVYEQYF | TGTGCCAGCTCACCTACCGGACTAGCGGGGGTATACGAGCAGTACTTC
. | TRBJ1-2 | TRBV6-1 | once | CATGGAADYGYTF | TGTGCCACGGGGGGTGCGGCGGACTATGGCTACACCTTC
TRBD1 | TRBJ1-1 | TRBV6-1 | few | CASSDATGTGGTEAFF | TGTGCCAGCAGTGATGCCACCGGGACAGGGGGCACTGAAGCTTTCTTT
TRBD2 | TRBJ2-1 | TRBV5-1 | few | CASSLRSGVYNEQFF | TGCGCCAGCAGCTTGCGTAGCGGGGTTTACAATGAGCAGTTCTTC
. | TRBJ2-2 | TRBV4-1 | . | CASSPRDNANTGELFF | TGCGCCAGCAGCCCCCGGGACAACGCGAACACCGGGGAGCTGTTTTTT
. | TRBJ1-2 | TRBV29-1 | few | CSAEPGVGDNTF | TGCAGCGCCGAACCTGGTGTTGGCGATAACACCTTC
. | TRBJ2-3 | TRBV20-1 | . | CSARSGDSTDTQYF | TGCAGTGCCCGCTCGGGCGACAGCACAGATACGCAGTATTTT